The source of this TCR beta chain is a study of CXCR3-negative and CXCR3-positive naive CD8 T cells. Overall study findings and caveats: Researchers reported similar TRBV-TRBJ usage in naive CXCR3-negative and CXCR3-positive cells, though memory differed.

TRB cDNA was prepared as libraries by UMI-labeled 5' RACE. TCRdb reprocessed the 5' RACE reads, keeping one entry per CDR3 protein, no DNA. The sample has more than 50,000 distinct CDR3 sequences. CDR3 length: 15 residues. Germline V gives CDR1 SGHVS, CDR2 FQNEAQ. A note on this clonotype: Its cognate antigen is unknown.

This sequence joins TRBV7-8 and TRBJ2-7; TCRdb's D call of TRBD1 is untestable without DNA. The sequence was obtained from a human donor in good health. Some clones in this sample may be carry-over from other donors' samples. Material for sequencing was naive CXCR3- CD8+ T cells from blood. Subset meaning: CD45RO-CCR7+CD27+CD95- naive CD8+ T cells lacking CXCR3 (TNR3-). The CDR3 reads CASSPEGWSSYEQYF.